These 5 T cell receptor beta chains came from one sample sequenced in a study of early T cells in non-severe SARS-CoV-2 infection. TCRdb recomputed calls from the 5' RACE reads with MiXCR, one row per CDR3 protein. The data show roughly 80,000 distinct CDR3 sequences, roughly a sixth seen once. The sequenced sample consisted of whole blood. The source is an adult who was a healthcare worker with PCR-confirmed SARS-CoV-2 infection or an uninfected control (not recorded which).

This clonotype came up a few times. The V gene is TRBV28, the J gene TRBJ1-1; D gene ambiguous. The length of the CDR3 is 13 residues. Trimming pared 11 bases from V and 10 bases from J, leaving 23 bases between. Germline lookup yields CDR1 MDHEN and CDR2 SYDVKM. CDR3 sequence: CAVLSSTAVRAFF. For the CDR3, the DNA is TGTGCCGTACTAAGCTCGACCGCTGTGCGAGCTTTCTTT.

This clonotype was seen ten or more times. The chain employs TRBV6-5 and TRBJ2-5; D unclear. This CDR3 has 12 residues. The germline CDR1 and CDR2 sequences are MNHEY and SVGAGI. V was trimmed by 7 bases and J by 7 bases, leaving 13 bases between them. CDR3 nucleotide sequence: TGTGCCAGCACTAACAGTGCTGGGACCCAGTACTTC. Protein: CASTNSAGTQYF.

CDR3 sequence reads: CASSLGRGRTDTQYF. DNA for the CDR3: TGCGCCAGCAGCTTGGGGCGGGGTCGCACAGATACGCAGTATTTT. This chain links TRBV5-1 with TRBJ2-3, with D possibly TRBD2 on 6 matching bases. CDR1 and CDR2 (germline): SGHRS, YFSETQ. This CDR3 contains 15 residues. Trimming cost V 0 bases and J 1 base, with 9 bases left between them.

This rearrangement joins TRBV7-2 to TRBJ2-1, with D perhaps TRBD1 or TRBD2 (5 bases each). In germline, CDR1 is SGHTA, CDR2 FQGNSA. V was pared by 2 bases and J by 10 bases, with 18 bases between. This CDR3 has 15 residues. The CDR3 region is CASSLWGLLGDEQFF. The CDR3 bases are TGTGCCAGCAGCTTATGGGGTCTACTAGGGGACGAGCAGTTCTTC.

The chain couples TRBV7-3 to TRBJ2-1; 7 positions match TRBD1. CDR1 is SGHTA, CDR2 FQGTGA, per germline. The CDR3 runs to 15 residues. V shed 1 base and J 2 bases; nucleotides not matched to a gene: 2. The CDR3 bases are TGTGCCAGCAGCTTAATAGGGGGCCCCTACAATGAGCAGTTCTTC. Translation: CASSLIGGPYNEQFF.